This T cell receptor (beta chain) was recovered during a study of blood T cells in healthy people across ages. Using a J-beta primer mix together with a sample-barcoded 5' primer, a second PCR was run for roughly 6 to 12 cycles. In TCRdb, the 5' RACE reads were re-called with MiXCR into one record per CDR3 protein. Of 600,000 to 850,000 distinct CDR3 sequences listed, 20% to 25% are singletons. The length of the CDR3 is 13 residues. With 6 bases clipped from V and 6 bases from J, the junction kept 5 bases outside the gene matches. Germline V gene data show CDR1 as SEHNR and CDR2 as FQNEAQ (reference sequence). Whole-study results and caveats: Age showed a roughly linear inverse relationship with TCR beta diversity per million T cells. Diversity estimates from one million T cells were considered underestimates.

This clonotype was picked up a small number of times. Antigen unknown. The data were also submitted as part of a second study, on T cells of mothers and their children.

The genes are TRBV7-9 and TRBJ2-5, with 9 bases aligning to TRBD1. The TCR sequence derives from a boy younger than 18 in good health. The sample was blood. The CDR3 loop reads CASRRGQGQTQYF. CDR3 coding DNA: TGTGCCAGCAGAAGGGGACAGGGACAGACCCAGTACTTC.